These 21 T cell receptor beta chains share one sample of origin, sequenced in a study of blood T cell repertoires in COVID-19. Profiled with immunoSEQ multiplex PCR; TCRdb holds only in-frame clones, not every one. The sample carries roughly 280,000 clones, around 84% recorded once. The sequenced sample was peripheral blood. All receptors come from an older woman with COVID-19, enrolled during active disease.

The gene calls are TRBV7-8 and TRBJ1-6; D unresolved. CDR1 and CDR2 (germline): SGHVS, FQNEAQ. V gave up 2 bases and J gave up 5 bases, with 10 bases separating them. The CDR3 consists of 15 residues. This chain's CDR3 is CASSLLIRDNSPLHF. Here the CDR3 DNA reads TGTGCCAGCAGCTTACTCATACGGGATAATTCACCCCTCCACTTT.

The chain links TRBV30 to TRBJ2-1; the match to TRBD2 covers 7 bases. The CDR3 extends over 14 amino acids. The trim removed 4 bases at V and 7 bases at J, leaving 10 bases unmatched. In germline, CDR1 is GTSNPN, CDR2 SVGIG (reference sequence). The CDR3 sequence is CAWTSGQPGNEQFF. DNA for the CDR3: TGTGCCTGGACTAGCGGCCAACCAGGGAATGAGCAGTTCTTC.

The gene calls are TRBV19 and TRBJ1-3; the D gene is possibly TRBD1 (6 bases). The V gene's germline CDR1 is LNHDA and CDR2 SQIVND (reference sequence). CDR3 length: 15 residues. V was clipped by 3 bases and J by 2 bases, with 11 bases between them. The DNA for the CDR3 is TGTGCCAGTAGTATGGGGCGGACAGCTGGAAACACCATATATTTT. It encodes CASSMGRTAGNTIYF.

The chain couples TRBV15 to TRBJ1-1, with a weak D call TRBD1 (5 bases). The CDR3 has 15 amino acids. CDR1 LNHNV and CDR2 YYDKDF come from the germline V gene (reference sequence). V was pared by 1 base and J by 4 bases, with 13 bases between. CDR3 bases: TGTGCCACCAGCAGAGGGGGCCAGGGCGTCACTGAAGCTTTCTTT. Amino acid sequence: CATSRGGQGVTEAFF. Variable domain in full (rest from reference TRBV15 and TRBJ1-1): DAMVIQNPRYQVTQFGKPVTLSCSQTLNHNVMYWYQQKSSQAPKLLFHYYDKDFNNEADTPDNFQSRRPNTSFCFLDIRSPGLGDTAMYLCATSRGGQGVTEAFFGQGTRLTVV.

This chain uses TRBV6-5 with TRBJ1-2, with D tentatively TRBD1 (6 bases). The germline CDR1 and CDR2 sequences are MNHEY and SVGAGI. The length of the CDR3 is 15 residues. The germline V and J ends were trimmed by 6 bases and 2 bases, with 16 bases remaining between them. CDR3 nucleotide sequence: TGTGCCAGCAGCCCACCCGGGACATCGAACTATGGCTACACCTTC. It specifies CASSPPGTSNYGYTF.

The gene calls are TRBV7-2 and TRBJ2-4, with 9 bases matching TRBD1. Per germline, CDR1 SGHTA and CDR2 FQGNSA. The ends lost 5 bases at V and 8 bases at J; junction bases unmatched: 4. The CDR3 sequence is 13 residues long. The CDR3 loop is CASSRTGVDIQYF. CDR3 DNA: TGTGCCAGCAGCCGGACAGGGGTGGACATTCAGTACTTC. Combining the CDR3 with reference TRBV7-2 and TRBJ2-4 gives the whole variable domain GAGVSQSPSNKVTEKGKDVELRCDPISGHTALYWYRQSLGQGLEFLIYFQGNSAPDKSGLPSDRFSAERTGGSVSTLTIQRTQQEDSAVYLCASSRTGVDIQYFGAGTRLSVL.

The chain is built from TRBV19 and TRBJ2-3; TRBD2 agrees at 7 bases. Germline CDR1 reads LNHDA; CDR2 reads SQIVND (reference sequence). The V segment lost 5 bases and the J segment 4 bases; nucleotides outside the gene matches: 15. The CDR3 consists of 17 residues. This chain's CDR3 is CASSFLSAGAASDTQYF. CDR3 sequence (DNA): TGTGCCAGTAGTTTTCTTTCGGCGGGAGCTGCTTCAGATACGCAGTATTTT.

This CDR3 reads CASSPSNYEQYF. The CDR3 DNA reads as TGTGCCAGCTCACCGTCTAATTACGAGCAGTACTTC. This sequence joins TRBV18 and TRBJ2-7; D gene unclear. The CDR3 spans 12 residues. Germline V gives CDR1 KGHSH, CDR2 LQKENI. The V gene lost 3 bases and the J gene lost 4 bases, with 7 bases spanning the gap.

The chain has TRBV7-2 and TRBJ2-5; unclear D gene. Germline V gives CDR1 SGHTA, CDR2 FQGNSA. Between the trimmed V and J ends, which lost 1 base and 2 bases, there was a span of 8 bases. The CDR3 consists of 14 residues. The CDR3 here is CASSLGAQQETQYF. CDR3 DNA sequence: TGTGCCAGCAGCTTAGGGGCCCAACAAGAGACCCAGTACTTC. The complete variable domain, with remaining parts taken from reference TRBV7-2 and TRBJ2-5, reads GAGVSQSPSNKVTEKGKDVELRCDPISGHTALYWYRQSLGQGLEFLIYFQGNSAPDKSGLPSDRFSAERTGGSVSTLTIQRTQQEDSAVYLCASSLGAQQETQYFGPGTRLLVL.

The genes are TRBV28 and TRBJ1-5; D is unclear. V was cut by 5 bases and J by 3 bases, with 11 bases left in between. The CDR3 length is 14 residues. Germline loops: CDR1 MDHEN, CDR2 SYDVKM. The CDR3 loop reads CASSGAGDNQPQHF. CDR3 DNA sequence: TGTGCCAGCAGTGGTGCCGGGGACAATCAGCCCCAGCATTTT.

This clone has only a few counts. V usage is TRBV29-1 and J usage is TRBJ1-2; the match to TRBD1 covers 10 bases. V lost 1 base, J lost 2 bases, and 7 bases stayed unmatched. From germline, CDR1 is SQVTM and CDR2 ANQGSEA. This CDR3 is 16 amino acids long. The CDR3 region is CSVEAFVGQGNYGYTF. As DNA, the CDR3 is TGCAGCGTTGAAGCTTTTGTGGGACAGGGGAACTATGGCTACACCTTC.

With regard to this clone: The sample contains more than one DNA sequence encoding this CDR3. The V and J genes are TRBV18 and TRBJ2-1; TRBD2 matches 11 bases. V was pared by 3 bases and J by 3 bases, with 4 bases of the junction left unmatched. CDR3 length equals 16 residues. The germline gives CDR1 KGHSH, CDR2 LQKENI. The chain's CDR3 is CASSPAGTSGYNEQFF. CDR3 nucleotide sequence: TGTGCCAGCTCACCCGCCGGGACTAGCGGCTACAATGAGCAGTTCTTC.

V and J are TRBV9 and TRBJ1-6, with 7 bases identical to TRBD1. The V gene's germline CDR1 is SGDLS and CDR2 YYNGEE. J gave up 6 bases and V 0 bases, and 6 bases lay outside the gene matches. CDR3 length equals 16 residues. The CDR3 sequence: CASSVGQGQTNSPLHF. The DNA of the CDR3 is TGTGCCAGCAGCGTAGGCCAGGGACAGACTAATTCACCCCTCCACTTT.

This clone was detected only a few times. The V call is TRBV11-1, the J call TRBJ2-2, with 10 bases fitting TRBD1. V dropped 5 bases and J dropped 3; count of bases not matched to a gene: 6. Looked up from germline, CDR1 is SGHAT and CDR2 is FQDESV (reference sequence). The CDR3 is 16 residues long. The CDR3 bases are TGTGCCAGCAGCCTCGACAGGGGGCGCGACACCGGGGAGCTGTTTTTT. Its protein product is CASSLDRGRDTGELFF. Variable domain in full (rest from reference TRBV11-1 and TRBJ2-2): EAEVAQSPRYKITEKSQAVAFWCDPISGHATLYWYRQILGQGPELLVQFQDESVVDDSQLPKDRFSAERLKGVDSTLKIQPAELGDSAMYLCASSLDRGRDTGELFFGEGSRLTVL.

The rearrangement uses TRBV5-1 and TRBJ2-3; D is perhaps TRBD2 (5 bases). Germline V gene sequence: CDR1 SGHRS, CDR2 YFSETQ. The V end was cut by 5 bases, the J end by 6 bases, with 7 bases between. The CDR3 has 11 amino acids. CDR3 residues: CASRGGDTQYF. In nucleotides, the CDR3 is TGCGCCAGCAGGGGCGGGGATACGCAGTATTTT.

The genes are TRBV19 and TRBJ2-2; 13 positions match TRBD2. V lost 11 bases to trimming and J lost 6 bases; unmatched junction nucleotides: 6. Germline V gene sequence: CDR1 LNHDA, CDR2 SQIVND (reference sequence). The CDR3 totals 14 residues. The CDR3 loop reads CAAAGTSGAGELFF. In DNA form, the CDR3 reads TGTGCCGCTGCCGGGACTAGCGGGGCCGGGGAGCTGTTTTTT. Looking up the rest from reference TRBV19 and TRBJ2-2 gives the full variable domain: DGGITQSPKYLFRKEGQNVTLSCEQNLNHDAMYWYRQDPGQGLRLIYYSQIVNDFQKGDIAEGYSVSREKKESFPLTVTSAQKNPTAFYLCAAAGTSGAGELFFGEGSRLTVL.

This chain connects TRBV6-2 or TRBV6-3 to TRBJ1-1; 9 positions match TRBD1. V trimming: 6 bases; J trimming: 6 bases; junction bases outside the gene matches: 8. There are 14 residues in the CDR3. Germline V gene data show CDR1 as MNHEY and CDR2 as SVGEGT. CDR3 loop: CASSDRGGSAEAFF. For the CDR3, the DNA is TGTGCCAGCAGCGACAGGGGGGGAAGTGCTGAAGCTTTCTTT.

The chain uses TRBV29-1 and TRBJ2-3, with TRBD2 identical over 7 bases. CDR3 length: 15 amino acids. The germline CDR1 and CDR2 sequences are SQVTM and ANQGSEA. V lost 2 bases, J lost 1 base, and 6 bases stayed unmatched. The CDR3 nucleotides are TGCAGCGTTGAAAGGGCTAGCGGAGGCACAGATACGCAGTATTTT. As protein: CSVERASGGTDTQYF.

The chain joins TRBV30 to TRBJ1-2; a possible D gene is TRBD1 (5 bases). Germline CDR1 GTSNPN, CDR2 SVGIG (reference sequence). CDR3 size: 15 residues. V was trimmed by 0 bases and J by 3 bases, leaving 14 bases between them. In DNA, the CDR3 is TGTGCCTGGAGTGTAAGGTCCGGGACTTACTATGGCTACACCTTC. It encodes CAWSVRSGTYYGYTF.

J is TRBJ1-4 and V is TRBV7-9, with D possibly matching TRBD1 (5 bases). The V gene's germline CDR1 is SEHNR and CDR2 FQNEAQ (reference sequence). Trimming took 3 bases from V and 5 from J, leaving 13 bases between them. The CDR3 sequence is 15 residues long. CDR3 in DNA: TGTGCCAGCAGCTTGCAGGGTATCCGGAATGAAAAACTGTTTTTT. Translation gives CASSLQGIRNEKLFF.

The V and J genes are TRBV2 and TRBJ2-2; 8 bases are a match to TRBD2. V lost 4 bases and J lost 7; bases outside the gene matches: 5. The germline V gene has CDR1 SNHLY and CDR2 FYNNEI. CDR3 size: 14 residues. DNA of the CDR3: TGTGCCAGCAGTGTCGGGAGGGGAAACGGGGAGCTGTTTTTT. This gives the protein CASSVGRGNGELFF. Full variable domain (rest looked up from reference TRBV2 and TRBJ2-2): EPEVTQTPSHQVTQMGQEVILRCVPISNHLYFYWYRQILGQKVEFLVSFYNNEISEKSEIFDDQFSVERPDGSNFTLKIRSTKLEDSAMYFCASSVGRGNGELFFGEGSRLTVL.